This is a list of T cell receptor beta chains from one sample in a study of CDR3 diversity in severe acne. TCRdb itself ran the PCR reads through MiXCR, one entry per CDR3 protein. The table has about 98,000 distinct CDR3 sequences, around 56% seen once; the top ten hold around 12%. Source material: blood. The receptors shown here come from a male donor with acne. Both conserved end residues are part of each CDR3. Each record gives: clone size, J gene, D gene, V gene, CDR3 DNA, CDR3 protein. A D gene is named only where the DNA matches it firmly. Size is stated for part of the rows, as once, few or many counts, or as a class when the clone is expanded.

few,TRBJ1-2,.,TRBV12-3/TRBV12-4,TGTGCCAGCAGTTTTAACGGGTTTGTCTATGGCTACACCTTC,CASSFNGFVYGYTF
many,TRBJ2-3,TRBD1,TRBV5-1,TGCGCCAGCAGCTTGGGACAGGGAACCACAGATACGCAGTATTTT,CASSLGQGTTDTQYF
.,TRBJ1-1,.,TRBV2,TGTGCCAGCAAAGGGGGGGCGGTTTCGGCTTTCTTT,CASKGGAVSAFF
.,TRBJ2-1,.,TRBV20-1,TGCAGTGCTGACGGCTCCTACAATGAGCAGTTCTTC,CSADGSYNEQFF
many,TRBJ2-7,TRBD1,TRBV11-2,TGTGCCAGCAGACCACCGGGCAGGGGGTCTTACGAGCAGTACTTC,CASRPPGRGSYEQYF
.,TRBJ2-5,TRBD1,TRBV7-9,TGTGCCAGCAGGGACAGGATGGAAGAGACCCAGTACTTC,CASRDRMEETQYF
.,TRBJ2-5,.,TRBV5-1,TGCGCCAGCAGCTATGGAGAGACCCAGTACTTC,CASSYGETQYF
many,TRBJ2-5,TRBD2,TRBV7-9,TGTGCCAGCAGCACTTACGGGAGGACGGGTGAGGAGACCCAGTACTTC,CASSTYGRTGEETQYF
many,TRBJ1-4,.,TRBV7-8,TGTGCCAGCAGCTCAAGACCTCTATCCAACCTCCGTAATGAAAAACTGTTTTTT,CASSSRPLSNLRNEKLFF
many,TRBJ2-7,.,TRBV2,TGTGCCAGCAGTGAGGGCCAGGTTACCTACGAGCAGTACTTC,CASSEGQVTYEQYF
.,TRBJ1-3,.,TRBV29-1,TGCAGCGTTGAGGACGTAAGAAACACCATATATTTT,CSVEDVRNTIYF